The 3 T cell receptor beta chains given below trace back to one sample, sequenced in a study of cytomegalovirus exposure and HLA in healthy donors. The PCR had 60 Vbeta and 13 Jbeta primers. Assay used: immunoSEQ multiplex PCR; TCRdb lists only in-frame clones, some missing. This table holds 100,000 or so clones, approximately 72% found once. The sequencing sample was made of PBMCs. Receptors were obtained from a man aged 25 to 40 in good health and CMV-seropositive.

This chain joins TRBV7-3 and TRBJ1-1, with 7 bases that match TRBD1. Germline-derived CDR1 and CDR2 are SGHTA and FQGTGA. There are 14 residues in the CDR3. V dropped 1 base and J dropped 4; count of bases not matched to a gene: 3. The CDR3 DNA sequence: TGTGCCAGCAGCTTAAACAGGGGATCCACTGAAGCTTTCTTT. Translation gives CASSLNRGSTEAFF. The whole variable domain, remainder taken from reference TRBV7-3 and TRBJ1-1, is GAGVSQTPSNKVTEKGKYVELRCDPISGHTALYWYRQSLGQGPEFLIYFQGTGAADDSGLPNDRFFAVRPEGSVSTLKIQRTERGDSAVYLCASSLNRGSTEAFFGQGTRLTVV.

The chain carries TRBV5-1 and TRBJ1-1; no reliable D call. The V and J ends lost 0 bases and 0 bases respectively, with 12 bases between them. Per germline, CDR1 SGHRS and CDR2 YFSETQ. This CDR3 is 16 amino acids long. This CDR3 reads CASSLGGLTMNTEAFF. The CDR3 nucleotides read TGCGCCAGCAGCTTGGGTGGCCTTACCATGAACACTGAAGCTTTCTTT.

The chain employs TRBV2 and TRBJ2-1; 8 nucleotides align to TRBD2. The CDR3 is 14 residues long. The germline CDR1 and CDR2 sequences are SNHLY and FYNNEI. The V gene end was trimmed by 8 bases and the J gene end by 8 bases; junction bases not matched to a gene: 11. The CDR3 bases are TGTGCCAGCCGACTGGGACTAGAGGTCTATGAGCAGTTCTTC. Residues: CASRLGLEVYEQFF.